These 17 T cell receptor beta chains were sequenced from one sample in a study of T cells in Graves' hyperthyroidism and ophthalmopathy. Amplification of TCR beta CDR3 regions was performed using RNA transcripts as template. The HTBI set primed first-round TCR CDR3 RT-PCR. TCRdb reanalysed the multiplex PCR reads using MiXCR and keeps one entry per CDR3 protein. The repertoire holds under 350,000 distinct CDR3 sequences, with 12% to 15% as singletons. The sequenced material came from blood. All receptors derive from a woman aged 40 to 50 with Graves' ophthalmopathy.

This clonotype was detected many times. V gene TRBV28 combines with J gene TRBJ2-1; possibly TRBD2 for D (7 bases). The CDR3 runs 15 residues. Trimming took off 5 bases at V and 7 bases at J, with 18 bases between the two ends. Germline V gene data show CDR1 as MDHEN and CDR2 as SYDVKM. The CDR3 bases are TGTGCCAGCAGTCCCGGGGGGACAATTAAAAATGAGCAGTTCTTC. Translated, it gives CASSPGGTIKNEQFF. The full variable domain, completed using reference TRBV28 and TRBJ2-1, is DVKVTQSSRYLVKRTGEKVFLECVQDMDHENMFWYRQDPGLGLRLIYFSYDVKMKEKGDIPEGYSVSREKKERFSLILESASTNQTSMYLCASSPGGTIKNEQFFGPGTRLTVL.

The sample holds a few counts of this clonotype. A much larger clone sits a single nucleotide away, making a read error possible. DNA for the CDR3: TGTGGCAGCAGGAGCGGGAGTGCCAATGAGCAGTTCTTC. Encoded protein: CGSRSGSANEQFF. The V call is TRBV12-3 or TRBV12-4, the J call TRBJ2-1, with 8 positions matching TRBD2. The CDR3 contains 13 residues.

The chain has TRBV6-1 and TRBJ2-5, with TRBD1 as a possible D gene (5 bases). V was cut by 7 bases and J by 6 bases, with 21 bases left in between. CDR3 length equals 15 residues. Germline V gene data show CDR1 as MNHNS and CDR2 as SASEGT. The CDR3 sequence: CASTPSSQGQKTQYF. The DNA for the CDR3 is TGTGCCAGCACCCCTTCTTCTCAGGGTCAAAAGACCCAGTACTTC.

This clonotype has a count of ten or more. The genes are TRBV29-1 and TRBJ2-1; TRBD2 might be the D (7 bases). The CDR3 totals 14 residues. Trimming stripped 4 bases from V and 6 bases from J, with 16 bases between. Per the germline V gene, CDR1 is SQVTM and CDR2 is ANQGSEA. This CDR3 is CSVAYGGASNEQFF. The CDR3 nucleotides read TGCAGCGTTGCGTATGGGGGGGCTAGCAATGAGCAGTTCTTC.

This clonotype was seen at least ten times. The rearrangement uses TRBV2 and TRBJ2-7, with 10 bases aligning to TRBD2. This CDR3 comprises 16 residues. Per the germline V gene, CDR1 is SNHLY and CDR2 is FYNNEI. V lost 1 base, J lost 5 bases, and 8 bases stayed unmatched. The CDR3 protein is CASSEVLAGELNEQYF. The CDR3 DNA is TGTGCCAGCAGTGAAGTTCTAGCGGGAGAGTTGAACGAGCAGTACTTC.

This clonotype was recorded many times. The chain employs TRBV11-2 and TRBJ1-3, with no clear D. In germline, CDR1 is SGHAT, CDR2 FQNNGV. V was trimmed by 2 bases and J by 1 base, leaving 6 bases between them. The CDR3 has 14 residues. CDR3 loop: CASSLSPSGNTIYF. The CDR3 DNA sequence: TGTGCCAGCAGCTTAAGCCCGTCTGGAAACACCATATATTTT.

This clonotype was observed at least ten times. The chain uses TRBV20-1 and TRBJ1-5, with 9 bases lining up with TRBD1. Germline V lookup: CDR1 DFQATT, CDR2 SNEGSKA (reference sequence). This CDR3 has 15 amino acids. Germline trimming cut 4 bases from V and 1 base from J; bases unmatched to any gene: 5. The CDR3 sequence is CSATKGQGSNQPQHF. CDR3 sequence (DNA): TGCAGTGCTACCAAAGGACAGGGGAGCAATCAGCCCCAGCATTTT.

Turning to this clonotype: Germline and junction disagree at one end, which may indicate a read error. The V call is TRBV4-1, the J call TRBJ1-2, with D tentatively TRBD1 (5 bases). CDR3 length equals 13 residues. CDR1 MGHRA and CDR2 YSYEKL come from the germline V gene. The CDR3 here is CAGSTGTGYGYTF. The CDR3 bases are TGCGCCGGCAGCACCGGGACGGGGTATGGCTACACCTTC.

The genes are TRBV4-1 and TRBJ2-3, with D possibly matching TRBD1 (6 bases). Trimming took off 2 bases at V and 3 bases at J, with 18 bases between the two ends. Germline-derived CDR1 and CDR2 are MGHRA and YSYEKL. The CDR3 covers 17 residues. The CDR3 region is CASSQSSTGGVTDTQYF. In DNA, the CDR3 is TGCGCCAGCAGCCAAAGTTCAACTGGGGGCGTGACAGATACGCAGTATTTT.

V usage is TRBV9 and J usage is TRBJ2-7; 13 bases line up with TRBD2. V was pared by 7 bases and J by 7 bases, with 14 bases of the junction left unmatched. The CDR3 length is 16 residues. Germline V gene data show CDR1 as SGDLS and CDR2 as YYNGEE. CDR3 loop: CASGLRLAGGEGEQYF. DNA of the CDR3: TGTGCCAGCGGCCTTAGACTAGCGGGGGGCGAGGGGGAGCAGTACTTC.

This clonotype was seen ten or more times. The chain carries TRBV11-2 and TRBJ2-3, with a weak D call TRBD1 (7 bases). Trimming shortened V by 3 bases and J by 3 bases, and 13 bases separated the two germline ends. This CDR3 has 15 residues. Germline values: CDR1 SGHAT, CDR2 FQNNGV. The CDR3 nucleotides are TGTGCCAGCAGCTTTAGGAGGGACAGAACAGATACGCAGTATTTT. Translation: CASSFRRDRTDTQYF.

In the case of this clonotype: A much bigger clone sits one base away, suggesting this may be a read error. J is TRBJ2-2 and V is TRBV5-1; D gene ambiguous. V was cut by 4 bases and J by 0 bases, with 10 bases left in between. This CDR3 has 15 residues. CDR1 is SGHRS and CDR2 is YFSETQ in the germline V gene. The CDR3 loop is CASSPTRANTGELFF. For the CDR3, the DNA is TGCGCCAGCAGCCCGACAAGGGCGAACACCGGGGAGCTGTTTTTT.

This clonotype has ten or more counts. The chain uses TRBV12-3 or TRBV12-4 and TRBJ2-7; no reliable D call. V lost 7 bases to trimming and J lost 1 base, with 14 bases between them. There are 14 residues in the CDR3. In DNA, the CDR3 is TGTGCCAGCACCCATACCTTAGGATCCTACGAGCAGTACTTC. This sequence encodes CASTHTLGSYEQYF.

This chain uses TRBV5-4 with TRBJ2-1; 7 bases line up with TRBD2. The germline CDR1 and CDR2 sequences are SGHNT and YYREEE (reference sequence). The length of the CDR3 is 17 residues. The trim removed 0 bases at V and 5 bases at J, leaving 11 bases unmatched. The CDR3 bases are TGTGCCAGCAGCTTGGCCCCGGTTGCTAGCGGTAACAATGAGCAGTTCTTC. This translates into CASSLAPVASGNNEQFF.

This clonotype was found many times. J is TRBJ2-2 and V is TRBV25-1, with D unclear. The CDR3 spans 12 residues. CDR1 is MGHDK, CDR2 SYGVNS, per germline. V lost 11 bases and J lost 3, with 10 bases in between. The CDR3 sequence is CADSLDTGELFF. The CDR3 nucleotides read TGTGCCGACTCTTTAGACACCGGGGAGCTGTTTTTT.

This clonotype turned up a few times. The rearrangement uses TRBV4-2 and TRBJ2-3; D is unresolved. The CDR3 extends over 14 amino acids. V shed 0 bases and J shed 0 bases, with 4 bases lying between them. Germline CDR1 is LGHNA and CDR2 is YNFKEQ. CDR3 residues: CASSQDWSTDTQYF. The CDR3 nucleotides are TGTGCCAGCAGCCAAGATTGGAGCACAGATACGCAGTATTTT.

The table lists this clonotype with many counts. The V gene is TRBV30, the J gene TRBJ2-1; D uncertain. Germline loops: CDR1 GTSNPN, CDR2 SVGIG (reference sequence). V lost 1 base, J lost 12 bases, and 16 bases lay in between. CDR3 length: 13 residues. The CDR3 spells CAWSGVVSRLQFF. The DNA of the CDR3 is TGTGCCTGGAGTGGTGTGGTTAGTAGGTTGCAGTTCTTC.